This T cell receptor beta chain is drawn from a study of the immune and genomic landscape of osteosarcoma. Whole-study context: Most patients were poor-risk; roughly 70% had died. Most patients, almost 80%, had localized disease at diagnosis.

The CDR3 has 14 amino acids. Trimming stripped 0 bases from V and 2 bases from J, with 10 bases between. Germline CDR1 GTSNPN, CDR2 SVGIG (reference sequence). Poor-prognosis osteosarcoma patients supplied post-treatment primary, local recurrence and metastasis tumor specimens. This clone was counted only a few times. Its antigen remains unidentified. Overall study findings and caveats: Immune-hot C3 tumors showed higher but still low clonality than cold C1. Productive clonality was low overall, averaging roughly 0.1, maximum roughly 0.3.

The repertoire was sequenced with immunoSEQ multiplex PCR; TCRdb's copy has only in-frame clones and lacks some. The data show some 10,000 clones, about 71% seen once. Sequencing was carried out using osteosarcoma tumor tissue from the lung. V is TRBV30 and J is TRBJ1-2, with D perhaps TRBD1 (6 bases). The receptor was isolated from a human donor with osteosarcoma. This CDR3 is CAWSVLGHNYGYTF. Here the CDR3 DNA reads TGTGCCTGGAGTGTACTGGGACACAACTATGGCTACACCTTC.